This T cell receptor beta chain was retrieved from a study of blood T cell repertoires in COVID-19. Study summary: The study drew acute and convalescent COVID-19 samples from the United States, Italy and Spain. T cells, B-cell-depleted T cells, or PBMCs supplied cDNA or gDNA.

Original data processing: Reference gene primer amplification gave nucleated cell count estimates. The method was immunoSEQ multiplex PCR; TCRdb's version includes in-frame clones alone and lacks a portion of them. Clonal size and the V and J genes are those of that table, whereas D and trimming came from the DNA. The table includes approximately 170,000 clones, less than 85% detected once. The CDR3 length is 17 residues. V shed 1 base and J 3 bases; nucleotides not matched to a gene: 8. Germline V gene data show CDR1 as SGHVS and CDR2 as FQNEAQ. Input material: peripheral blood. The sequence came from a woman between 45 and 60 years old with acute or convalescent COVID-19. The chain uses TRBV7-8 and TRBJ1-4; 7 positions agree with TRBD1. CDR3 protein: CASSLEAGGKSNEKLFF. The CDR3 DNA is TGTGCCAGCAGCTTAGAGGCAGGGGGAAAGTCTAATGAAAAACTGTTTTTT.